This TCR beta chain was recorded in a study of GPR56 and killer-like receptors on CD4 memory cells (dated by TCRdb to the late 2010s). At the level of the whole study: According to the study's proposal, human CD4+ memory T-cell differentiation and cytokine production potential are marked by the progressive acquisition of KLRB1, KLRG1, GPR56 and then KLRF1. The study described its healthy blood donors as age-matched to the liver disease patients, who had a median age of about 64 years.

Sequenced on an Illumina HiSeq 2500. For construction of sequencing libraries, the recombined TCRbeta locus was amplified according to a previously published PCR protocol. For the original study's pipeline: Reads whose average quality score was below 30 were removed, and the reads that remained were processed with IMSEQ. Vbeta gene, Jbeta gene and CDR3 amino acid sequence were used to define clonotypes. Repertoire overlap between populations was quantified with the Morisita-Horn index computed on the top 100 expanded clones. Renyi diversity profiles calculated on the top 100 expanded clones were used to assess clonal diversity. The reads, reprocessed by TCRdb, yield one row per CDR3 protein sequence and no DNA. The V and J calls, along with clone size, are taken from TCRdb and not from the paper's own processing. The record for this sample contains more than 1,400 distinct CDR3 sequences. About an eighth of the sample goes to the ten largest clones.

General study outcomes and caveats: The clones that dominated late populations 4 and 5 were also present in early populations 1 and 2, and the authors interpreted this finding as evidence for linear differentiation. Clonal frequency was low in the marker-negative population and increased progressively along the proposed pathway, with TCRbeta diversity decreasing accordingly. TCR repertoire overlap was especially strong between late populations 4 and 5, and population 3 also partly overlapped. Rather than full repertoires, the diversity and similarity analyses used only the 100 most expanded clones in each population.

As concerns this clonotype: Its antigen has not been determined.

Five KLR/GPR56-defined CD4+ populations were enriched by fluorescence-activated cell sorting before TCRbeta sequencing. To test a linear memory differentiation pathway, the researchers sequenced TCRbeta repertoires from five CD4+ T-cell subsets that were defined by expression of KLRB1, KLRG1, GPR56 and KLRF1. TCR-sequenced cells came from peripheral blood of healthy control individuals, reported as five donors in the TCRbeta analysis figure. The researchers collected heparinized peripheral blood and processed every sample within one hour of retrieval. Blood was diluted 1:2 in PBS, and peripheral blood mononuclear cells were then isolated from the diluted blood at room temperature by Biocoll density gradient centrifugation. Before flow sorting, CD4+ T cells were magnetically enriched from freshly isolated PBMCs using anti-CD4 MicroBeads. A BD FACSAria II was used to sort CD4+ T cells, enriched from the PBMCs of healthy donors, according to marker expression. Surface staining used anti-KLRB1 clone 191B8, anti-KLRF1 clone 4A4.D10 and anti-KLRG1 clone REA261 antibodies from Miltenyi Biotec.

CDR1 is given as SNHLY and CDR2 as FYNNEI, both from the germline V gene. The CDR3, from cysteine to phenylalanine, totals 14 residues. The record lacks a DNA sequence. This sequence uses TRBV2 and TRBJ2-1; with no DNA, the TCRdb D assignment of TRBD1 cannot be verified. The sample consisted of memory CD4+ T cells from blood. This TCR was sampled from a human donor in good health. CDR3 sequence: CASDRGAENNEQFF.